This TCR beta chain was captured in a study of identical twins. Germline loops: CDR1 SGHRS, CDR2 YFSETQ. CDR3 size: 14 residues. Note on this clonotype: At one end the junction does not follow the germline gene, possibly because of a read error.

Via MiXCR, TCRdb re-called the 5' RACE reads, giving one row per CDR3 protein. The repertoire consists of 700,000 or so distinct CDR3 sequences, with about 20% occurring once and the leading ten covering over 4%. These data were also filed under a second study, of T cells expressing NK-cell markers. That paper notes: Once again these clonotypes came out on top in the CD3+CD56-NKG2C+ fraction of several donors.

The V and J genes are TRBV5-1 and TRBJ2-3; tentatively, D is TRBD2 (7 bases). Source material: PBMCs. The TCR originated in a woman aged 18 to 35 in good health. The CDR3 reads CASSLGGDTDTQYF. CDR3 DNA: TGTGCCAGCAGCTTAGGGGGGGACACAGATACGCAGTATTTT.